Below are 3 T cell receptor beta chains sequenced from a single sample in a study of blood T cell repertoires in COVID-19. TCRdb's table, derived via immunoSEQ multiplex PCR, lists solely in-frame clones and lacks some. The sample lists tens of thousands of clones; about 84% were seen once. Sequenced input: peripheral blood. These receptors came from a woman aged 70-85 years with acute or convalescent COVID-19.

The rearrangement links TRBV6-2 or TRBV6-3 to TRBJ1-2, with 7 bases that match TRBD1. After removal of 6 bases from V and 2 bases from J, the junction contained 3 bases not matched to a gene. This CDR3 contains 13 residues. CDR1 is MNHEY, CDR2 SVGEGT, per germline. DNA for the CDR3: TGTGCCAGCAGCCCACAGGGGAACTATGGCTACACCTTC. Translation: CASSPQGNYGYTF.

This clone was picked up one time. The rearrangement joins TRBV2 to TRBJ1-2, with a weak D call TRBD1 (5 bases). Trimming removed 6 bases from V and 4 bases from J, with 12 bases in between. This CDR3 region has 13 residues. Germline V gene data show CDR1 as SNHLY and CDR2 as FYNNEI. CDR3 bases: TGTGCCAGCAGGCAGACAGTTGTCTATGGCTACACCTTC. It yields the protein CASRQTVVYGYTF. The full variable domain, completed using reference TRBV2 and TRBJ1-2, is EPEVTQTPSHQVTQMGQEVILRCVPISNHLYFYWYRQILGQKVEFLVSFYNNEISEKSEIFDDQFSVERPDGSNFTLKIRSTKLEDSAMYFCASRQTVVYGYTFGSGTRLTVV.

The chain carries TRBV19 and TRBJ1-1; D gene uncertain. The CDR3 is 12 residues long. With 6 bases removed from V and 3 bases from J, the gap between germline ends came to 8 bases. Germline V gives CDR1 LNHDA, CDR2 SQIVND (reference sequence). The CDR3 sequence is CASRLGHTEAFF. The CDR3, as DNA: TGTGCCAGTAGATTGGGCCACACTGAAGCTTTCTTT. Variable domain in full (rest from reference TRBV19 and TRBJ1-1): DGGITQSPKYLFRKEGQNVTLSCEQNLNHDAMYWYRQDPGQGLRLIYYSQIVNDFQKGDIAEGYSVSREKKESFPLTVTSAQKNPTAFYLCASRLGHTEAFFGQGTRLTVV.